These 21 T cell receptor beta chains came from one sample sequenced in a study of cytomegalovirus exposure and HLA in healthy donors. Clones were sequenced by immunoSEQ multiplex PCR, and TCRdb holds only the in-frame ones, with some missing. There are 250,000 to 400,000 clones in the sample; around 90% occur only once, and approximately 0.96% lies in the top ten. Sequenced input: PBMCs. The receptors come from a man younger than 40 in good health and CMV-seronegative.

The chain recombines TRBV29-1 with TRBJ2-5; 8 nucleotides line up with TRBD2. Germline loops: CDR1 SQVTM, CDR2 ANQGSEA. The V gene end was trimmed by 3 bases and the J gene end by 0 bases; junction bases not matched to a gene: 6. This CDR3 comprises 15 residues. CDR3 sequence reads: CSVDGAGGNQETQYF. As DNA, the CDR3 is TGCAGCGTTGATGGGGCGGGGGGCAACCAAGAGACCCAGTACTTC.

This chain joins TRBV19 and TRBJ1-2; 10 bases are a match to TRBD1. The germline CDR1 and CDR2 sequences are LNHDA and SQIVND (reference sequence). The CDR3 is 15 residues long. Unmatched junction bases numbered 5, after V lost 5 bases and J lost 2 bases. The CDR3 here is CASSPSTGGNYGYTF. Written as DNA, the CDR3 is TGTGCCAGTAGTCCCTCGACAGGGGGCAACTATGGCTACACCTTC.

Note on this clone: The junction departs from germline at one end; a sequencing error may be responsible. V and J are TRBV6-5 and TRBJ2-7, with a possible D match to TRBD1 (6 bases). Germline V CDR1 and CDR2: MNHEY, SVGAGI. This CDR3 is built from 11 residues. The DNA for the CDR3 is TGTGCCAGTAGGACGAATAGGTACAGGGATTTC. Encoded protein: CASRTNRYRDF.

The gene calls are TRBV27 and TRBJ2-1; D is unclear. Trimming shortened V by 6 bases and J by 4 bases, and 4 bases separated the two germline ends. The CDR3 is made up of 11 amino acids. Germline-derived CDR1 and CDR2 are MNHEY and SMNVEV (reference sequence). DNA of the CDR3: TGTGCCAGCAGCACTTACAATGAGCAGTTCTTC. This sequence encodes CASSTYNEQFF.

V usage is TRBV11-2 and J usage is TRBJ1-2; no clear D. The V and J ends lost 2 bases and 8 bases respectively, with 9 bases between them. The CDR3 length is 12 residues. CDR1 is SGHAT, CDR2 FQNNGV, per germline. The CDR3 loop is CASSLSEVGYTF. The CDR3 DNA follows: TGTGCCAGCAGCTTATCTGAGGTCGGCTACACCTTC.

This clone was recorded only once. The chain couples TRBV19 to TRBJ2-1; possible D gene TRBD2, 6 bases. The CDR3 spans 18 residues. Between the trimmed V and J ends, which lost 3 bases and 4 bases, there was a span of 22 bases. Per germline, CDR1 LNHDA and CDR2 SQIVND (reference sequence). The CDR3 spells CASSMGWAGIRYYNEQFF. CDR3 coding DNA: TGTGCCAGTAGTATGGGCTGGGCGGGGATTAGATATTACAATGAGCAGTTCTTC.

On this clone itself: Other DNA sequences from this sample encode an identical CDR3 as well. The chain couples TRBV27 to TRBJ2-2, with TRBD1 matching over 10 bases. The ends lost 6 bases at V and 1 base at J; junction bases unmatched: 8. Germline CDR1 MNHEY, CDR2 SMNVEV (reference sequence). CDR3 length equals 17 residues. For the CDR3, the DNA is TGTGCCAGCAGCCCGGGACAGGGGACAAGGAACACCGGGGAGCTGTTTTTT. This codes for CASSPGQGTRNTGELFF.

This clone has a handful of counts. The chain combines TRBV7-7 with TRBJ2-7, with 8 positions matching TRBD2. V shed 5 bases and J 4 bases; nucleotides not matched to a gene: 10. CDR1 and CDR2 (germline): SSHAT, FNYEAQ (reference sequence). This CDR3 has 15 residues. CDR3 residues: CASSPGTSGIYEQYF. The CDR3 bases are TGTGCCAGCAGCCCCGGGACTAGTGGTATTTACGAGCAGTACTTC.

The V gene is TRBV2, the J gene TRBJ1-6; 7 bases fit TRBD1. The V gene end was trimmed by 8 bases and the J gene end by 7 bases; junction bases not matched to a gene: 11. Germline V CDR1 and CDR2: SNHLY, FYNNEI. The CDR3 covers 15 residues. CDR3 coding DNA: TGTGCCAGCGAAGAAAACAGGGGTGGAAATTCACCCCTCCACTTT. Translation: CASEENRGGNSPLHF.

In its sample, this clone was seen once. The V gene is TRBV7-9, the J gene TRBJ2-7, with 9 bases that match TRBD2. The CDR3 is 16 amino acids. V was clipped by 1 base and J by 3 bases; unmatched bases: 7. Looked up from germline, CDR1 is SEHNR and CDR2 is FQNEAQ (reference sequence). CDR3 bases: TGTGCCAGCAGCTTAGTAGCGGGGGAAGAACACTACGAGCAGTACTTC. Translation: CASSLVAGEEHYEQYF.

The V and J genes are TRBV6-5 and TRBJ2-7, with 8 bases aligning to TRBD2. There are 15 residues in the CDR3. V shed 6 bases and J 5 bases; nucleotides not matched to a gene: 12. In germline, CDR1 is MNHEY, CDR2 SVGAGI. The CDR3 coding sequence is TGTGCCAGCAGCCGGGGGGGTAAGGATTCTGACGAGCAGTACTTC. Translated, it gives CASSRGGKDSDEQYF.

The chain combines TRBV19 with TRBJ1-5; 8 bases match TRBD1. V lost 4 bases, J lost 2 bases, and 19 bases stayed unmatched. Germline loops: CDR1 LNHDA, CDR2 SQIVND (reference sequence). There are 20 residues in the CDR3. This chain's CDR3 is CASSNRPTRGQGARNQPQHF. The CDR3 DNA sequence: TGTGCCAGTAGTAATCGTCCTACAAGGGGGCAGGGGGCGCGCAATCAGCCCCAGCATTTT.

CDR3 sequence: CARDRGGETQYF. The CDR3 DNA reads as TGTGCCCGCGACAGGGGAGGAGAGACCCAGTACTTC. V usage is TRBV2 and J usage is TRBJ2-5; 8 nucleotides match TRBD1. Per germline, CDR1 SNHLY and CDR2 FYNNEI. V lost 11 bases, J lost 4 bases, and 6 bases stayed unmatched. CDR3 length equals 12 residues.

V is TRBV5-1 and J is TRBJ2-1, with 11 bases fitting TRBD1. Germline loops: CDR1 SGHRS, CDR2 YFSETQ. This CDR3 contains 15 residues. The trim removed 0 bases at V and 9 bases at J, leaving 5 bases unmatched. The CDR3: CASSLGDRGSGEQFF. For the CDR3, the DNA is TGCGCCAGCAGCTTGGGGGACAGGGGGTCCGGTGAGCAGTTCTTC.

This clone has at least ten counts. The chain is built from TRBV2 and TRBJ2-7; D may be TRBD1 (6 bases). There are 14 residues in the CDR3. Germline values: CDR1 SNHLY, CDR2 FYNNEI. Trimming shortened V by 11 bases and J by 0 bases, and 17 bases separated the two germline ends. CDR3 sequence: CAPRRRTDSYEQYF. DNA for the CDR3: TGTGCCCCCAGGAGAAGGACAGACTCCTACGAGCAGTACTTC.

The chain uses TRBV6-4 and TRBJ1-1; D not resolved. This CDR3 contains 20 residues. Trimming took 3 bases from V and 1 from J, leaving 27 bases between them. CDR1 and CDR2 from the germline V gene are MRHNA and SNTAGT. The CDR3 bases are TGTGCCAGCAGTGATTCGGGAAATGGAAGGGTTTACCGAAAGAACACTGAAGCTTTCTTT. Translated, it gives CASSDSGNGRVYRKNTEAFF.

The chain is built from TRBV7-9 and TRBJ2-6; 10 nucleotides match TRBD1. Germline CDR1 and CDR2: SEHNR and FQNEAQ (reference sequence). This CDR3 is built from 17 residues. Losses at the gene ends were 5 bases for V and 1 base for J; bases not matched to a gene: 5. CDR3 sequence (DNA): TGTGCCAGCAGCCAGACAGGGGGCGTTTCTGGGGCCAACGTCCTGACTTTC. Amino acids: CASSQTGGVSGANVLTF. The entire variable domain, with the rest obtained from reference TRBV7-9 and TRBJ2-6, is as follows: DTGVSQNPRHKITKRGQNVTFRCDPISEHNRLYWYRQTLGQGPEFLTYFQNEAQLEKSRLLSDRFSAERPKGSFSTLEIQRTEQGDSAMYLCASSQTGGVSGANVLTFGAGSRLTVL.

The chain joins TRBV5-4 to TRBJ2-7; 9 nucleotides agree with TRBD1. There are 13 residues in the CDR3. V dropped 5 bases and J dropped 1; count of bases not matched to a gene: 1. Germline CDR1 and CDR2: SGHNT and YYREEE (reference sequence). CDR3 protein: CASRGQGSYEQYF. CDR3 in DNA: TGTGCCAGCAGGGGACAGGGTTCCTACGAGCAGTACTTC.

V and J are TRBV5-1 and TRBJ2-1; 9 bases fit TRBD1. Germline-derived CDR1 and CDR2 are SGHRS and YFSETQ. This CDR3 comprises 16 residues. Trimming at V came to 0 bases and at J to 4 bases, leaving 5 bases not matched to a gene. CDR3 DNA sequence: TGCGCCAGCAGCTTGGGACTAGGACAGGGGTACAATGAGCAGTTCTTC. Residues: CASSLGLGQGYNEQFF.

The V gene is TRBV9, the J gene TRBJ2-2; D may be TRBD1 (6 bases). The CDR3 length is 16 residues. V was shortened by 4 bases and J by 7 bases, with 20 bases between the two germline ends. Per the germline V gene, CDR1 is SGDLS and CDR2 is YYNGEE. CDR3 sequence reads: CASSPPRTGLHGELFF. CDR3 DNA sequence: TGTGCCAGCAGCCCACCGCGAACAGGGCTACACGGGGAGCTGTTTTTT.

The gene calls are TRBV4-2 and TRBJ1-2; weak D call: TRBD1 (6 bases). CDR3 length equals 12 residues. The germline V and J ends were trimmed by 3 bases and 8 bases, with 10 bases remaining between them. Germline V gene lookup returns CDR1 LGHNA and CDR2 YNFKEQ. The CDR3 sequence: CASSQDSHGYTF. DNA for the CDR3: TGTGCCAGCAGCCAGGACAGTCACGGCTACACCTTC.